This record looks at one T cell receptor beta chain sequence and its context. CDR3 length equals 13 residues. Trimming took 8 bases from V and 0 from J; bases not matched to a gene: 1. CDR1 and CDR2 from the germline V gene are LNHDA and SQIVND (reference sequence). This record belongs to a study of T cell changes during pregnancy in multiple sclerosis. The method was immunoSEQ multiplex PCR; TCRdb's version includes in-frame clones alone and lacks a portion of them. The top ten clones hold around 0.3% of a sample with over 60,000 clones, more than 85% of them seen once. The receptor's source is a female donor in good health, enrolled as a control in a pregnancy study. This chain uses TRBV19 with TRBJ1-5, with 7 bases matching TRBD1. The source material was CD4+ T cells from peripheral blood mononuclear cells, sampled in the third trimester of pregnancy. The CDR3 sequence is CASGQDSNQPQHF. The CDR3 region has the DNA TGTGCCAGTGGACAGGATAGCAATCAGCCCCAGCATTTT. Filled out from reference TRBV19 and TRBJ1-5, the complete variable domain reads DGGITQSPKYLFRKEGQNVTLSCEQNLNHDAMYWYRQDPGQGLRLIYYSQIVNDFQKGDIAEGYSVSREKKESFPLTVTSAQKNPTAFYLCASGQDSNQPQHFGDGTRLSIL.